This T cell receptor beta chain was retrieved from a study of shared clonotypes between healthy human individuals. Points on this clone: Its antigen is as yet unknown.

Libraries were prepared by immunoSEQ multiplex PCR; TCRdb keeps only in-frame clonotypes and omits some of them. The sample lists approximately 2.5 million clones, around nine tenths seen once, with over 0.12% in the top ten. All donors were healthy HIV-negative adults lacking recent acute infections or vaccinations. Trimming stripped 4 bases from V and 1 base from J, with 17 bases between. The CDR3 loop spans 18 amino acids. The germline CDR1 and CDR2 sequences are SGHTA and FQGNSA. General study results and limits: Genetic and exposure-history diversity was limited by the few donors. Sharing across four donors was seen in approximately 5.2% of naive CD4 clonotypes. Against clonotypes common to all four donors, non-shared ones had lower generation probabilities.

The source of this sequence is a young man in good health. What was sequenced was naive CD4+ T cells sorted from blood. Described subset: CD45RA+ positively selected. The chain is built from TRBV7-2 and TRBJ2-6; possible D gene TRBD1, 5 bases. The CDR3 protein is CASSSRVIVGSGANVLTF. As DNA, the CDR3 is TGTGCCAGCAGCTCCAGGGTAATAGTAGGGTCTGGGGCCAACGTCCTGACTTTC.